What follows describes a single T cell receptor beta chain. Its antigen specificity is not known. No quality values exist for individual bases; no much larger clone is one base distant. Library construction relied on PCR. The listed sequencing device is Illumina HiSeq 2500. TCR library preparation used molecular barcoding, with unique molecular identifiers applied to normalize quantification of the TCRbeta repertoire. TCRdb's own reprocessing of the public reads used fastp at Q25 and MiXCR and kept productive beta chains. Under each unique CDR3 protein, matching rows form one entry showing the most common genes and DNA. The sample contains some 440,000 distinct CDR3 sequences, about 17% of them found a single time. The ten biggest clones cover 25% to 30% of the sample. V is clipped by 5 bases and J by 5 bases, and the sequence between their germline boundaries is 9 bases long. Taken from cysteine to phenylalanine, the CDR3 has 13 residues. Solely the CDR3 DNA is kept, with 39 bases framed from the first base. According to the germline V gene, CDR1 reads SGHAT and CDR2 reads FQNNGV.

The sample comes from a study of T-cell reconstitution after alpha-beta-depleted transplantation in children (dated by TCRdb to the mid-2010s). For context, the study as a whole: The study quantitatively tracked T-cell immune reconstitution after TCRalphabeta/CD19-depleted allogeneic hematopoietic cell transplantation in children using TCR repertoire profiling. The full study reports these points: Over the following months the frequencies of hyperexpanded clones went down, and after one year T-cell counts and TCRbeta diversity were mostly credited to newly produced T cells. About two months after transplant, the apparently early recovery of alphabetaT-cell counts reportedly depended on just several hundred clones that had expanded rapidly and came from non-depleted graft cells. In some patients, high TCRbeta diversity at day 60 was attributed to recipient T cells and intrathymic progenitors that had survived conditioning.

Taken with the paper, the label for treatment or condition translates to: allogeneic hematopoietic cell transplantation with graft depleted of TCRalphabeta T cells and CD19 B cells. TCRalphabeta/CD19-depleted allogeneic hematopoietic cell grafts were given to the transplant recipients, all of whom were children. The clonotype comes from a boy in the first two years of life who had a stem cell transplant for Wiskott-Aldrich syndrome, so the T cells may come from the graft donor. Here the chain combines TRBV11-2 and TRBJ2-2; the D gene identity is not certain. The sample here was PBMCs, mostly from graft donor cells, taken 360 days after TCRalphabeta/CD19-depleted stem cell transplant. The CDR3 reads as follows: CASSRVWTGELFF. The sequence in DNA is TGTGCCAGCAGCCGAGTGTGGACCGGGGAGCTGTTTTTT.